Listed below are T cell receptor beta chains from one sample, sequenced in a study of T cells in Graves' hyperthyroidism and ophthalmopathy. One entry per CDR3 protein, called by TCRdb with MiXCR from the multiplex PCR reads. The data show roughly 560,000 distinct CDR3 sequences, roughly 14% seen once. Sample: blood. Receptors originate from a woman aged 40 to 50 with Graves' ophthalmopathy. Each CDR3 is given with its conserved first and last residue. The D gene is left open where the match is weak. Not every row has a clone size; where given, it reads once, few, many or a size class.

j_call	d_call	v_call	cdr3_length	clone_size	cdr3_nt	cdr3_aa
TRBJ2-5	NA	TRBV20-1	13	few	TGCAGTGCTAGTGGGCGGCTGCAAGAGACCCAGTACTTC	CSASGRLQETQYF
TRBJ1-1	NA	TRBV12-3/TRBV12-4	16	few	TGTGCCAGCAGTTCTCCCTCCGGGGGGCAGAACACTGAAGCTTTCTTT	CASSSPSGGQNTEAFF
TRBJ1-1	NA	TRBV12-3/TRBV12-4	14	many	TGTGCCAGCAGACTCACTCGAACGGCCACTGAAGCTTTCTTT	CASRLTRTATEAFF
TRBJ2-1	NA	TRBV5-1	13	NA	TGCGCCAGCAGCTTGGGTCCTCCCAATGAGCAGTTCTTC	CASSLGPPNEQFF
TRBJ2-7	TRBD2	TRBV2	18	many	TGTGCCAGCTTCCTCACCCCGAGGCTAGCGGGAAGTATCTACGAGCAGTACTTC	CASFLTPRLAGSIYEQYF
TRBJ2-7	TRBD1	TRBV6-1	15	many	TGTGCCAGCAGTATAACAGGGGTTTCTTCCTACGAGCAGTACTTC	CASSITGVSSYEQYF
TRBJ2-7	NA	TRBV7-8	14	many	TGTGCCAGCAGCTACGACTCCCGGGGGCACGAGCAGTACTTC	CASSYDSRGHEQYF
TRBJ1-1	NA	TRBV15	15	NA	TGTGCCACCAGCAGAGATCAGTCCAGGAACACTGAAGCTTTCTTT	CATSRDQSRNTEAFF
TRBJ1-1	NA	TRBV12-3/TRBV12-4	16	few	TGTGCCAGCAGTTTCCCGACAGGATCCGACGACACTGAAGCTTTCTTT	CASSFPTGSDDTEAFF
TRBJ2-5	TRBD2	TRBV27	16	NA	TGTGCCAGCGCCCCCAGTGGGGGCGTAGCGGGGGAGACCCAGTACTTC	CASAPSGGVAGETQYF
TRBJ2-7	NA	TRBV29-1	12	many	TGCAGCGTTGAAGGATCGGGTTTGGAGCAGTACTTC	CSVEGSGLEQYF
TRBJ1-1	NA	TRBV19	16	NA	TGTGCCAGTATTCTCACTCTAGGCAGAGCGAACACTGAAGCTTTCTTT	CASILTLGRANTEAFF
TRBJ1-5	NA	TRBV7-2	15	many	TGTGCCAGCAGCCAACAGGGTTTTAGCAATCAGCCCCAGCATTTT	CASSQQGFSNQPQHF
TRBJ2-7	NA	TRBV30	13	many	TGTGCCTGGTCTTGGGGGACGTCCTACGAGCAGTACTTC	CAWSWGTSYEQYF
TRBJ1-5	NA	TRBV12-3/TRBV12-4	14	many	TGTGCCAGCAGTTTGGAACAGTCAAGACAGCCCCAGCATTTT	CASSLEQSRQPQHF
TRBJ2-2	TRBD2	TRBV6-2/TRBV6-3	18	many	TGTGCCAGCAGTTATGGACTAGCGGGAGGCGGTTTCACCGGGGAGCTGTTTTTT	CASSYGLAGGGFTGELFF
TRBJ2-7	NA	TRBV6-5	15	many	TGTGCCAGCACCCAGACCGGGCCCCTAGGCAACGAGCAGTACTTC	CASTQTGPLGNEQYF
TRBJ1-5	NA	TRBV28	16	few	TGTGCCAGCAGTTTAGTTCAGGGAAGCTACAATCAGCCCCAGCATTTT	CASSLVQGSYNQPQHF
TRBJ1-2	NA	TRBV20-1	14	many	TGCAGTGCTAGAGAGTTGGCAGGGAAGTATGGCTACACCTTC	CSARELAGKYGYTF
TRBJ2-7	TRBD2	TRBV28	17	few	TGTGCCAGCAGTTTATCGGGAAGCGGGAGGGCCGCCTACGAGCAGTACTTC	CASSLSGSGRAAYEQYF
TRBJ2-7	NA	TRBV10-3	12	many	TGTGCCATCAGGGCGGACCCCTACGAGCAGTACTTC	CAIRADPYEQYF
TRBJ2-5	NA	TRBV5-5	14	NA	TGTGCCAGCAGCTTGATGGGGATGGTGGAGACCCAGTACTTC	CASSLMGMVETQYF